This is a list of T cell receptor beta chains from one sample in a study of cytomegalovirus exposure and HLA in healthy donors. Using immunoSEQ multiplex PCR, the repertoire was profiled, and TCRdb retains in-frame clones only, with some absent. The sample has 110,000 to 150,000 clones, around 9.7% seen once. Sequenced: PBMCs. These receptors came from a man aged 45 to 65 in good health and CMV-seronegative. The CDR3 runs from the conserved cysteine through the conserved F or W. Each record gives: clone size, V gene, J gene, CDR3 length, D gene, CDR3 DNA, CDR3 protein. D genes are given only for firm matches. Not every row has a clone size; where given, it reads once, few, many or a size class.

few	TRBV6-1	TRBJ2-6	13	TRBD1	TGTGCCAGCAGCGACAGGGGGCTTAACGTCCTGACTTTC	CASSDRGLNVLTF
few	TRBV4-2	TRBJ1-4	15	TRBD1	TGTGCCAGCAGCCGCGGGACAGGGCCTAATGAAAAACTGTTTTTT	CASSRGTGPNEKLFF
few	TRBV6-5	TRBJ1-4	14	-	TGTGCCAGCAGTTACGCCTCCCGGGATGAAAAACTGTTTTTT	CASSYASRDEKLFF
few	TRBV28	TRBJ2-4	15	TRBD2	TGTGCCAGCAGTTTCTGGACGGGAGGCAAAAACATTCAGTACTTC	CASSFWTGGKNIQYF
few	TRBV7-3	TRBJ2-7	14	-	TGTGCCAGCAGCTTAGAACACATGGCCTACGAGCAGTACTTC	CASSLEHMAYEQYF
medium-sized	TRBV5-4	TRBJ1-4	14	-	TGTGCCAGCAGCCCTGGGAGAATTAATGAAAAACTGTTTTTT	CASSPGRINEKLFF
-	TRBV5-1	TRBJ2-1	15	TRBD1	TGCGCCAGCAGCTTATCACAGGGGGCTTACAATGAGCAGTTCTTC	CASSLSQGAYNEQFF
-	TRBV25-1	TRBJ2-1	15	-	TGTGCCAGCAGTGAGGGCGGGATAAGGAGCAATGAGCAGTTCTTC	CASSEGGIRSNEQFF
-	TRBV7-6	TRBJ1-5	16	-	TGTGCCAGCAGCTTAGTGGGAGGTCCGGGCAATCAGCCCCAGCATTTT	CASSLVGGPGNQPQHF
few	TRBV7-9	TRBJ2-1	17	TRBD2	TGTGCCAGCAGCTTATGGGCGACTAGCGGGCCACACAATGAGCAGTTCTTC	CASSLWATSGPHNEQFF
-	TRBV27	TRBJ2-1	15	TRBD1	TGTGCCAGCAGTCCCCGGGACAGGGCTAACAATGAGCAGTTCTTC	CASSPRDRANNEQFF
-	TRBV20-1	TRBJ2-7	11	-	TGCAGTGCCAAGGAGACCTACGAGCAGTACTTC	CSAKETYEQYF